A single sample gave rise to the 8 T cell receptor beta chains below, sequenced in a study of cytomegalovirus exposure and HLA in healthy donors. Researchers ran the PCR with 60 Vbeta and 13 Jbeta primers. TCRdb keeps only in-frame clones here, not all; method: immunoSEQ multiplex PCR. The repertoire table contains around 74,000 clones. The sequenced material came from PBMCs. Receptors originate from a man in his thirties or forties in good health and CMV-seronegative.

This rearrangement joins TRBV2 to TRBJ2-3; a possible D gene is TRBD2 (5 bases). CDR3 size: 16 residues. Germline V CDR1 and CDR2: SNHLY, FYNNEI. The ends were cut back, 8 bases at V and 2 bases at J, with 20 bases in the middle. In DNA, the CDR3 is TGTGCCAGCTCGTTCGTTGGACTCCCAGTCACAGATACGCAGTATTTT. This translates into CASSFVGLPVTDTQYF.

Points on this clone: The sample carries other DNA sequences with the same CDR3. The V and J genes are TRBV29-1 and TRBJ1-2, with TRBD1 matching over 10 bases. V shed 6 bases and J 5 bases; nucleotides not matched to a gene: 6. The CDR3 spans 13 residues. Germline V lookup: CDR1 SQVTM, CDR2 ANQGSEA. CDR3 region: CSVGDRGSYGYTF. The CDR3 DNA sequence: TGCAGCGTAGGGGACAGGGGCAGTTATGGCTACACCTTC.

The chain combines TRBV7-3 with TRBJ2-2, with TRBD2 matching over 7 bases. CDR3 size: 15 residues. The J segment lost 6 bases and the V segment lost 5 bases, leaving 9 bases of the junction unmatched. Germline V gene lookup returns CDR1 SGHTA and CDR2 FQGTGA. CDR3: CASSPLASGPGELFF. CDR3 in DNA: TGTGCCAGCAGCCCGTTGGCTAGCGGCCCCGGGGAGCTGTTTTTT.

The chain joins TRBV10-3 to TRBJ2-3; D is unresolved. The V end was cut by 6 bases, the J end by 0 bases, with 4 bases between. This CDR3 has 12 amino acids. Germline lookup yields CDR1 ENHRY and CDR2 SYGVKD. CDR3 bases: TGTGCCATCAGCCCTAGCACAGATACGCAGTATTTT. Translated, it gives CAISPSTDTQYF.

This chain uses TRBV4-1 with TRBJ2-4; 7 nucleotides align to TRBD2. CDR1 and CDR2 (germline): MGHRA, YSYEKL. J lost 0 bases, V lost 1 base, and 6 bases had no gene match. The CDR3 totals 17 residues. The CDR3 DNA follows: TGCGCCAGCAGCCAAGCTGACGGGAGGTTAGCCAAAAACATTCAGTACTTC. It is translated as CASSQADGRLAKNIQYF.

The chain carries TRBV6-1 and TRBJ1-1; D remains unclear. The CDR3 totals 15 residues. Germline CDR1 MNHNS, CDR2 SASEGT. Trimming stripped 5 bases from V and 3 bases from J, with 16 bases between. The CDR3 protein is CASSKRESRDTEAFF. DNA for the CDR3: TGTGCCAGCAGTAAAAGGGAGTCTAGAGACACTGAAGCTTTCTTT.

The V call is TRBV7-8, the J call TRBJ1-1; 7 bases align to TRBD1. The CDR3 has 14 amino acids. The V gene's germline CDR1 is SGHVS and CDR2 FQNEAQ. V lost 5 bases and J lost 0; bases outside the gene matches: 3. The CDR3 DNA reads TGTGCCAGCAGCAGACAGGGTATGAACACTGAAGCTTTCTTT. Amino acids: CASSRQGMNTEAFF.

The V and J genes are TRBV7-9 and TRBJ2-7; TRBD2 agrees at 12 bases. Germline CDR1 SEHNR, CDR2 FQNEAQ (reference sequence). The trim removed 7 bases at V and 2 bases at J, leaving 3 bases unmatched. The CDR3 has 14 amino acids. CDR3: CASTRTSGTYEQYF. For the CDR3, the DNA is TGTGCCAGCACCCGGACTAGCGGGACCTACGAGCAGTACTTC.